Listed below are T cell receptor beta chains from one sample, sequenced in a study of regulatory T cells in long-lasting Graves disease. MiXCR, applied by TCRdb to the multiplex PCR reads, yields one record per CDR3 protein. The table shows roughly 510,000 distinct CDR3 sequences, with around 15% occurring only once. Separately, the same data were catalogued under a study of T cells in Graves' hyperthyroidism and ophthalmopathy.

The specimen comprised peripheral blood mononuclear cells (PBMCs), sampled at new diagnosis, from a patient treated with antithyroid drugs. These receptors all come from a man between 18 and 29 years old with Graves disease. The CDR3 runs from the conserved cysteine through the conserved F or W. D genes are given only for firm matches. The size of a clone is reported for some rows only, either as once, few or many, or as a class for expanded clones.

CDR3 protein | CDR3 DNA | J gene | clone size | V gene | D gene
CSARDGPALKRDTQYF | TGCAGTGCTAGAGATGGCCCTGCCCTAAAAAGGGATACGCAGTATTTT | TRBJ2-3 | many | TRBV20-1 | -
CASSLAGLMYQETQYF | TGTGCCAGCAGCCTGGCGGGACTCATGTACCAAGAGACCCAGTACTTC | TRBJ2-5 | many | TRBV7-8 | -
CASRDSDLRTEAFF | TGTGCCAGTAGGGACAGCGATCTACGAACTGAAGCTTTCTTT | TRBJ1-1 | once | TRBV19 | -
CASSLGGLTSYEQYF | TGTGCCAGCAGTTTGGGGGGCCTGACCTCCTACGAGCAGTACTTC | TRBJ2-7 | many | TRBV27 | -
CASSFGGPTLTDTQYF | TGTGCCAGCAGTTTCGGGGGACCAACACTCACAGATACGCAGTATTTT | TRBJ2-3 | many | TRBV27 | -
CASTGLEGRWIDTQYF | TGTGCCAGCACGGGACTCGAAGGGAGGTGGATAGATACGCAGTATTTT | TRBJ2-3 | - | TRBV6-1 | -
CASSLRVSRSTEAFF | TGTGCCAGCAGTTTAAGGGTTTCGAGAAGCACTGAAGCTTTCTTT | TRBJ1-1 | few | TRBV12-3/TRBV12-4 | -
CASGRGILQPQHF | TGTGCCAGCGGCCGGGGGATCCTTCAGCCCCAGCATTTT | TRBJ1-5 | few | TRBV6-1 | -
CASQWSSSRRTDTQYF | TGTGCCAGCCAGTGGTCATCCAGCCGCCGCACAGATACGCAGTATTTT | TRBJ2-3 | many | TRBV12-3/TRBV12-4 | -
CSARVRSHSYEQYF | TGCAGTGCTAGAGTCAGGTCCCATTCCTACGAGCAGTACTTC | TRBJ2-7 | many | TRBV20-1 | -
CSALLRTSGPTPGEQYF | TGCAGTGCTCTCCTCCGGACTAGCGGGCCGACCCCGGGAGAGCAGTACTTC | TRBJ2-7 | many | TRBV20-1 | TRBD2
CASSLRGTHHGYGYTF | TGCGCCAGCAGCTTGAGGGGGACACATCACGGCTATGGCTACACCTTC | TRBJ1-2 | - | TRBV5-1 | -
CASSGRTSGRALVAEQYF | TGTGCCAGCAGTGGCCGGACTAGCGGGAGGGCCTTAGTCGCCGAGCAGTACTTC | TRBJ2-7 | many | TRBV28 | TRBD2
CSAQPTSGRNEQFF | TGCAGTGCCCAGCCAACTAGCGGGAGAAATGAGCAGTTCTTC | TRBJ2-1 | many | TRBV20-1 | TRBD2
CSVEDLAGPGKDTQYF | TGCAGCGTTGAAGATTTGGCAGGGCCCGGTAAAGATACGCAGTATTTT | TRBJ2-3 | few | TRBV29-1 | -
CSARITAYEQYF | TGCAGTGCTAGGATCACGGCCTACGAGCAGTACTTC | TRBJ2-7 | many | TRBV20-1 | -
CASSLEGTGYNEQFF | TGTGCCAGCAGCTTAGAGGGGACAGGTTACAATGAGCAGTTCTTC | TRBJ2-1 | many | TRBV11-2 | TRBD1
CASSQEGGTEQYF | TGTGCCAGCAGCCAAGAAGGGGGGACGGAGCAGTATTTT | TRBJ2-3 | few | TRBV14 | -
CASSSGTWYDEQFF | TGTGCCAGCAGTTCCGGGACATGGTACGATGAGCAGTTCTTC | TRBJ2-1 | many | TRBV6-2/TRBV6-3 | -
CSASVGTSNTGELFF | TGCAGTGCTAGTGTCGGGACGTCGAACACCGGGGAGCTGTTTTTT | TRBJ2-2 | - | TRBV20-1 | -
CASSHRQGSSYEQYF | TGTGCCAGCAGCCATAGACAGGGGAGCTCCTACGAGCAGTACTTC | TRBJ2-7 | many | TRBV28 | TRBD1
CSVEANQNIQYF | TGCAGCGTTGAAGCCAACCAAAACATTCAGTACTTC | TRBJ2-4 | many | TRBV29-1 | -
CASSPSTGLLSYEQYF | TGTGCCAGCAGCCCATCCACGGGACTCCTCTCCTACGAGCAGTACTTC | TRBJ2-7 | few | TRBV7-3 | -
CASSLWGDDYGYTF | TGTGCCAGCAGCTTGTGGGGGGACGACTATGGCTACACCTTC | TRBJ1-2 | many | TRBV5-5 | -
CASSMQRRLEKLFF | TGTGCCAGTAGTATGCAACGACGGTTGGAAAAACTGTTTTTT | TRBJ1-4 | - | TRBV19 | -
CSVVMTRRLNIQYF | TGCAGCGTTGTAATGACTAGGAGACTAAACATTCAGTACTTC | TRBJ2-4 | - | TRBV29-1 | -
CAISESRGGGTQETQYF | TGTGCCATCAGTGAGTCCAGAGGAGGGGGCACCCAAGAGACCCAGTACTTC | TRBJ2-5 | few | TRBV10-3 | -
CASSQDRPAGRSDTQYF | TGCGCCAGCAGCCAAGATAGACCGGCGGGGCGGAGCGATACGCAGTATTTT | TRBJ2-3 | - | TRBV4-1 | -
CAIGTGAMNTEAFF | TGTGCCATCGGCACAGGGGCCATGAACACTGAAGCTTTCTTT | TRBJ1-1 | few | TRBV10-3 | TRBD1
CASSWGTMTNYGYTF | TGTGCCAGCAGCTGGGGGACAATGACTAACTATGGCTACACCTTC | TRBJ1-2 | few | TRBV5-4 | -
CASSPGLAGVGEQYF | TGCGCCAGCAGCCCGGGACTAGCGGGAGTCGGCGAGCAGTACTTC | TRBJ2-7 | many | TRBV5-1 | TRBD2
CATSRDRGPLAEAFF | TGTGCCACCAGCAGAGATCGCGGCCCCTTGGCTGAAGCTTTCTTT | TRBJ1-1 | many | TRBV15 | -
CASNQVFADGYNGYTF | TGTGCCAGCAATCAAGTCTTCGCGGATGGGTATAATGGCTACACCTTC | TRBJ1-2 | few | TRBV6-1 | -
CAWKAGGPGEQFF | TGTGCCTGGAAGGCGGGAGGGCCTGGTGAGCAGTTCTTC | TRBJ2-1 | many | TRBV30 | TRBD2
CATSRESGLAGRFF | TGTGCCACCAGCAGAGAATCGGGACTAGCGGGACGGTTCTTC | TRBJ2-1 | few | TRBV15 | TRBD2
CASSLVAGTDTEAFF | TGTGCCAGCAGCTTAGTCGCAGGGACCGACACTGAAGCTTTCTTT | TRBJ1-1 | many | TRBV13 | -
CAWGPGLPYNEQFF | TGTGCCTGGGGTCCGGGACTTCCCTACAATGAGCAGTTCTTC | TRBJ2-1 | - | TRBV30 | -
CASSLPGGHYGYTF | TGTGCCAGCAGCCTACCGGGAGGGCACTATGGCTACACCTTC | TRBJ1-2 | many | TRBV28 | -
CSARTGRGGYTF | TGCAGTGCTAGGACAGGCAGGGGAGGCTACACCTTC | TRBJ1-2 | few | TRBV20-1 | -
CASSFGGRLYNEQFF | TGTGCCAGCAGCTTTGGCGGGAGGTTGTACAATGAGCAGTTCTTC | TRBJ2-1 | - | TRBV7-9 | TRBD2
CASSLAREPRTVSSYEQYF | TGCGCCAGCAGCTTGGCCCGCGAACCCAGAACAGTCAGCTCCTACGAGCAGTACTTC | TRBJ2-7 | few | TRBV5-1 | -
CASSASGVPGELFF | TGTGCCAGCAGTGCGTCAGGGGTACCCGGGGAGCTGTTTTTT | TRBJ2-2 | - | TRBV2 | -